Listed below are T cell receptor beta chains from one sample, sequenced in a study of metastatic and nonmetastatic thyroid tumors. TCRdb re-processed the PCR reads through MiXCR. Among 20,000 to 25,000 clones, around 19% were seen once, and the ten largest hold 27%. Sequenced material: blood. These receptors were collected from a female donor with papillary thyroid cancer or a benign thyroid nodule (not recorded which). Some clones in this sample may be carry-over from other donors' samples. Each CDR3 is given with its conserved first and last residue. Fields, in order: V gene, J gene, clone size, D gene, CDR3 DNA, CDR3 protein. A D gene is named only where the DNA matches it firmly. Not all rows give a size; the values are once, few, many and, for expanded clones, a class.

TRBV20-1	TRBJ1-1	many	NA	TGCAGTGCTAGGAGGGCGCGGGATACGGGAGAAGCTTTCTTT	CSARRARDTGEAFF
TRBV6-1	TRBJ1-1	medium-sized	TRBD1	TGTGCCAGCAGTACAAACTCTGACAGGGGCACTGAAGCTTTCTTT	CASSTNSDRGTEAFF
TRBV6-1	TRBJ1-5	medium-sized	NA	TGTGCCAGCACCTGGGACGTTAATCAGCCCCAGCATTTT	CASTWDVNQPQHF
TRBV11-3	TRBJ2-5	many	NA	TGTGCCAGCAGCCTTCTAGCGTTGGAGACCCAGTACTTC	CASSLLALETQYF
TRBV27	TRBJ1-3	many	NA	TGTGCCAGCAGATCAGGGGCCGGAAACACCATATATTTT	CASRSGAGNTIYF
TRBV11-2	TRBJ2-2	NA	NA	TGTGTCAGCAGCTGGACCGGGGAGCTGTTTTTT	CVSSWTGELFF
TRBV20-1	TRBJ2-7	many	NA	TGCAGTGCTAGGGTGACTACCTACGAGCAGTACTTC	CSARVTTYEQYF
TRBV6-1	TRBJ1-2	few	NA	TGTGCCAGCAGTGAAGGGGAGACAGGTTTAAATGGCTACACCTTC	CASSEGETGLNGYTF
TRBV19	TRBJ1-4	NA	NA	TGTGCCAGTAGTATGCGTGTCAGCGGTGAAAAACTGTTTTTT	CASSMRVSGEKLFF
TRBV28	TRBJ1-2	many	NA	TGTGCCAGCAGTTTGCAGGGCACCTATGGCTACACCTTC	CASSLQGTYGYTF
TRBV7-3	TRBJ2-1	NA	TRBD2	TGTGCCAGCAGCTTAACTGCCGGCGGGGGGCTTTCGGAGCAGTTCTTC	CASSLTAGGGLSEQFF
TRBV7-9	TRBJ2-7	many	TRBD1	TGTGCCAGCAGCTCCTGGGACAGGGTTTTCGACGAGCAGTACTTC	CASSSWDRVFDEQYF
TRBV6-5	TRBJ2-1	NA	NA	TGTGCCAGCAGTCACCCTACCTCGACAGTGGCCAATGAGCAGTTCTTC	CASSHPTSTVANEQFF
TRBV20-1	TRBJ1-2	NA	NA	TGCAGTGCTTTGTCGGGACAACCGGGCTATTGCTACACCTTC	CSALSGQPGYCYTF
TRBV20-1	TRBJ2-3	NA	NA	TGCAGTACTGGGTCATTGGAGCAGTATTTT	CSTGSLEQYF
TRBV28	TRBJ1-5	few	NA	TGTGCCAGCAGAAATGACATTTACAATCAGCCCCAGCATTTT	CASRNDIYNQPQHF
TRBV5-5	TRBJ2-2	many	NA	TGTGCCAGCAGCATGGAGCGCGCCGGGGAGCTGTTTTTT	CASSMERAGELFF
TRBV20-1	TRBJ1-1	NA	TRBD1	TGCAGTGCCTACAAGGAGGGGGCAGGACCTGAAGCTTTCTTT	CSAYKEGAGPEAFF
TRBV5-5	TRBJ1-3	many	NA	TGTGCCAGCAGCTTGGAAGAAGGAAGACGGTTCTCTGGAAACACCATATATTTT	CASSLEEGRRFSGNTIYF
TRBV30	TRBJ2-2	NA	TRBD1	TGTGCCTGGAGTGTAAGCCGGACAGGGAACACCGGGGAGCTGTTTTTT	CAWSVSRTGNTGELFF
TRBV5-4	TRBJ2-5	NA	TRBD2	TGTGCCAGCAGCTTAACTAGCGGGGATGGAGAGACCCAGTACTTC	CASSLTSGDGETQYF
TRBV11-2	TRBJ2-1	NA	TRBD2	TGTGCCAGCAGATTTGGGGTAGCGGGGGGCTGGATCTACAATGAGCAGTTCTTC	CASRFGVAGGWIYNEQFF
TRBV7-2	TRBJ1-1	many	NA	TGTGCCAGCAGCTTAGTGCGGGGGGCTTTAATGGAAGCTTTCTTT	CASSLVRGALMEAFF
TRBV28	TRBJ2-5	many	TRBD1	TGTGCCAGCAGCCCACGGGACAGTCGAGAGACCCAGTACTTC	CASSPRDSRETQYF
TRBV5-1	TRBJ2-3	NA	TRBD1	TGCGCCAGCAGCCCACAGGGGGCGCCAGATACGCAGTATTTT	CASSPQGAPDTQYF
TRBV6-5	TRBJ2-7	many	TRBD2	TGTGCCAGCACCGTTAAAGGGTTTTTAGCGGGAGGGGCCTACGAGCAGTACTTC	CASTVKGFLAGGAYEQYF
TRBV20-1	TRBJ2-3	NA	NA	TGCAGTGCTAGAGATCCCCCCCTTGATACGCAGTATTTT	CSARDPPLDTQYF
TRBV27	TRBJ2-1	medium-sized	NA	TGTGCCGTCGGGGATTTGCCTTACAATGAGCAGTTCTTC	CAVGDLPYNEQFF
TRBV10-3	TRBJ1-3	few	NA	TGTGTCATCATCCCCGCGCGGGCCTCGGGACCTGGAAACACCATATATTTT	CVIIPARASGPGNTIYF
TRBV20-1	TRBJ1-5	many	TRBD1	TGCAGTGCTGGAGACAGGGGTCAGAGCAATCAGCCCCAGCATTTT	CSAGDRGQSNQPQHF
TRBV2	TRBJ1-4	NA	NA	TGTGCCAGCATACGCCCGGGGTCGCGTACTAATGAAAAACTGTTTTTT	CASIRPGSRTNEKLFF
TRBV30	TRBJ2-3	many	TRBD2	TGTGCCTCCAACTACGGGACTAGTTCTCGGACAGATACGCAGTATTTT	CASNYGTSSRTDTQYF
TRBV4-2	TRBJ2-1	many	NA	TGTGCCAGCAGCCAAGATCTACAGGGTATAGGGAGGTATGAGCAGTTCTTC	CASSQDLQGIGRYEQFF
TRBV10-3	TRBJ2-5	few	TRBD1	TGTGCCATCAGTGAGGGACAGGGAGAAGAGACCCAGTACTTC	CAISEGQGEETQYF
TRBV28	TRBJ2-7	few	NA	TGTGCCAGCAGGCGATGGACCTACGAGCAGTACTTC	CASRRWTYEQYF
TRBV20-1	TRBJ1-5	many	TRBD1	TGCAGTGCTAGGGGCAGGGGGTCGTTTGGCAATCAGCCCCAGCATTTT	CSARGRGSFGNQPQHF
TRBV20-1	TRBJ2-3	many	NA	TGCAGTGCTCTGAAAACGGGGGTGACAGATACGCAGTATTTT	CSALKTGVTDTQYF
TRBV10-2	TRBJ1-2	NA	NA	TGCGCCAGCAGTGGGTCAATGGGGAACTATGGCTACACCTTC	CASSGSMGNYGYTF
TRBV7-2	TRBJ2-1	many	TRBD1	TGTGCCAGCAGCTCCTCCACAGGGGCCCGCAATGAGCAGTTCTTC	CASSSSTGARNEQFF
TRBV24-1	TRBJ2-2	NA	TRBD2	TGTGCCACCAGTGATGTATCTAGCGGGGGTTTGGCCGTGCAGCTGTTTTTT	CATSDVSSGGLAVQLFF
TRBV18	TRBJ2-1	many	TRBD2	TGTGCCAGCTCACCGTTAGCGGGAGAAAACAATGAGCAGTTCTTC	CASSPLAGENNEQFF
TRBV5-1	TRBJ1-2	NA	NA	TGCGCCAGCATTCCGGACGGAGACTATTGCTACACCTTC	CASIPDGDYCYTF
TRBV5-1	TRBJ1-3	many	NA	TGCGCCAGCAGCCCCGGGGACTTCTCTGGAAACACCATATATTTT	CASSPGDFSGNTIYF
TRBV4-3	TRBJ2-1	many	NA	TGCGCCAGCAGCCAAGATGTAGACCCCGTTACAGTCGAGAATTACAATGAGCAGTTCTTC	CASSQDVDPVTVENYNEQFF
TRBV4-1	TRBJ2-6	few	NA	TGCGCCAGCATCGGATCTGGGGCCAACGTCCTGACTTTC	CASIGSGANVLTF
TRBV28	TRBJ2-5	few	NA	TGTGCCAGCAATCCCGGTTGGGATACCCAGTACTTC	CASNPGWDTQYF
TRBV4-2	TRBJ1-2	NA	NA	TGTGCCAGCAGCCAAGGGGGGTCGAGAACCTTC	CASSQGGSRTF
TRBV5-1	TRBJ1-2	NA	TRBD1	TGCGCCAGCAGCTTGGGTGCCGGTACAGGGGCGTCTGGCTACACCTTC	CASSLGAGTGASGYTF
TRBV30	TRBJ1-5	many	NA	TGTGCCTGGAGTAGAGAAGGTTACAATCAGCCCCAGCATTTT	CAWSREGYNQPQHF
TRBV12-3/TRBV12-4	TRBJ1-2	medium-sized	TRBD1	TGTGCCAGCAGTGATACTGGGACAGGACGCACCTTC	CASSDTGTGRTF
TRBV4-3	TRBJ2-2	many	TRBD2	TGCGCCAGCAGCCAAGACACTAGCGCTAACACCGGGGAGCTGTTTTTT	CASSQDTSANTGELFF
TRBV3-1	TRBJ2-2	many	TRBD1	TGTGCCAGCAGCCAGCTTGGGACAGGCGCGAACACCGGGGAGCTGTTTTTT	CASSQLGTGANTGELFF
TRBV18	TRBJ2-3	many	TRBD1	TGTGCCAGCTCACGGGACAGTTCAGCTCAAGATACGCAGTATTTT	CASSRDSSAQDTQYF
TRBV7-9	TRBJ2-7	NA	TRBD1	TGTGCCAGCAGCTTGGGGACAGGGGCGTACGAGCAGTACTTC	CASSLGTGAYEQYF
TRBV18	TRBJ2-7	many	TRBD1	TGTGCCAGCTCGTCCGGGACAGGGACCCGGGAGCAGTACTTC	CASSSGTGTREQYF
TRBV20-1	TRBJ2-7	NA	TRBD2	TGCAGTGCCTCAGTACACCTCGGACTAGCGGGAGGGGCGTCTGGCCAGCAGTACTTC	CSASVHLGLAGGASGQQYF
TRBV6-5	TRBJ2-7	NA	NA	TGTGCCAGCATTTACGAGGGGGTCCCAGATAAGCAGTACTTC	CASIYEGVPDKQYF
TRBV5-4	TRBJ2-7	NA	TRBD2	TGTGCCAGCAGCTTGGGACTAGCGAACTACGAGCAGTACTTC	CASSLGLANYEQYF
TRBV7-2	TRBJ2-3	many	TRBD2	TGTGCCAGCAGCTTTAGCGGGAGGTACGCAGATACGCAGTATTTT	CASSFSGRYADTQYF
TRBV27	TRBJ2-7	few	NA	TGTGCCAGCAGTCCAGGGGGGGGGGCGAGGGAGCAGTACTTC	CASSPGGGAREQYF